The entry that follows covers one TCR beta chain sequence. Its target is unknown. Naive CD8 cells comprised CD45RO-negative, CCR7-positively selected cells, excluding terminally differentiated effector memory CD45RA+ cells. This specimen belongs to a study of shared clonotypes between healthy human individuals. Study as a whole: The plates for each donor numbered three CD4 naive, three CD4 memory, two CD8 naive and one CD8 memory.

Study-wide results and limits: Rarefaction exposed incomplete sorted-subset sequencing despite large depth. Memory subsets generally showed smaller estimated richness than naive subsets did.

The sorted-subset replicate PCRs were given about 210 ng DNA, which is tens of thousands of T cell genomes. Assay: immunoSEQ multiplex PCR; the TCRdb copy retains only in-frame clones and omits some. The table has fewer than 1 million clones, about 96% seen once. Germline-derived CDR1 and CDR2 are MNHEY and SMNVEV (reference sequence). V was cut by 5 bases and J by 6 bases, with 19 bases left in between. The CDR3 totals 15 residues. This rearrangement joins TRBV27 to TRBJ1-2; D is possibly TRBD1 (5 bases). The TCR sequence derives from a man aged 25-40 years in good health. Material: naive CD8+ T cells sorted from blood. As DNA, the CDR3 is TGTGCCAGCAGTCGACAAGGGTTGGGGCTGAATGGCTACACCTTC. This sequence encodes CASSRQGLGLNGYTF.